Shown below are 12 T cell receptor beta chains from a single sample sequenced in a study of T cells expressing NK-cell markers (TCRdb year 2020). Libraries were made using 5' RACE. Sequencing relied on an Illumina HiSeq 2000. Following TCRdb reprocessing, every CDR3 protein sequence forms one entry, and DNA is not provided. The table kept for this sample lists over 200,000 distinct CDR3 sequences. The ten largest clones capture around 0.4% of the sample. Sequenced: blood T cells: a sorted CD56 or NKG2C T cell subset, CD4+ or CD8+ T cells, or bulk PBMC T cells (not recorded which). All receptors derive from a man between 18 and 29 years old in good health. Donor details come from another sample of the same person, matched by shared clones.

The V and J genes are TRBV25-1 and TRBJ1-1; TCRdb's assignment of TRBD1 cannot be checked, as there is no DNA. The CDR3 contains 14 residues. The germline V gene encodes CDR1 MGHDK and CDR2 SYGVNS. This chain's CDR3 is CASRRGAVYTEAFF.

V is TRBV29-1 and J is TRBJ2-3; the TRBD2 assignment by TCRdb is unverifiable without DNA. Germline V gene lookup returns CDR1 SQVTM and CDR2 ANQGSEA. The length of the CDR3 is 19 residues. CDR3 amino acids: CSVAKTYAGTSGRSDTQYF.

This chain uses TRBV15 with TRBJ1-5. Germline V lookup: CDR1 LNHNV, CDR2 YYDKDF (reference sequence). The length of the CDR3 is 15 residues. The CDR3 sequence: CATSSDPYSNQPQHF.

The chain is built from TRBV20-1 and TRBJ1-3; TCRdb names TRBD1, which stays unverified in the absence of DNA. CDR3 length equals 18 residues. Looked up from germline, CDR1 is DFQATT and CDR2 is SNEGSKA (reference sequence). CDR3: CSARPQTGAKRDGNTIYF.

V gene TRBV15 combines with J gene TRBJ2-2. Germline CDR1 reads LNHNV; CDR2 reads YYDKDF (reference sequence). This CDR3 is 14 amino acids long. The CDR3 sequence: CATSRDLVPGELFF.

The CDR3 here is CSAQGRVKGAGYTF. The V and J genes are TRBV20-1 and TRBJ1-2; there is no DNA to check the TCRdb D call of TRBD1. The CDR3 is 14 residues long. From germline, CDR1 is DFQATT and CDR2 SNEGSKA (reference sequence).

The J gene is TRBJ1-5, the V gene TRBV12-3 or TRBV12-4; TCRdb's D call, TRBD1, is unchecked because there is no DNA. The CDR3 contains 15 residues. CDR3 sequence reads: CASSPDRYNGQPQHF.

CDR3 residues: CASSLGTRYNEQFF. The chain uses TRBV7-4 and TRBJ2-1. The CDR3 sequence is 14 residues long. Germline values: CDR1 SGHVT, CDR2 SQSDAQ.

The chain uses TRBV3-1 and TRBJ2-7. The germline CDR1 and CDR2 sequences are LGHDT and YNNKEL (reference sequence). The CDR3 totals 15 residues. CDR3 in amino acids: CASSQDLVKGNEQYF.

The V call is TRBV20-1, the J call TRBJ2-3. Germline values: CDR1 DFQATT, CDR2 SNEGSKA (reference sequence). The CDR3 is 15 residues long. The chain's CDR3 is CSARLRLEPTDTQYF.

The rearrangement joins TRBV12-3 or TRBV12-4 to TRBJ2-1; TCRdb gives TRBD2 as the D gene, but with no DNA this cannot be confirmed. The CDR3 extends over 15 amino acids. CDR3: CASSLTGGPYNEQFF.

The CDR3 spells CSARDKRTANTEAFF. The rearrangement joins TRBV20-1 to TRBJ1-1. CDR1 and CDR2 from the germline V gene are DFQATT and SNEGSKA (reference sequence). This CDR3 contains 15 residues.